This record concerns one TCR beta chain sequence. Its antigen is currently unknown. Germline loops: CDR1 SGHTA, CDR2 FQGNSA. The CDR3 is 15 amino acids. V lost 3 bases to trimming and J lost 0 bases, with 10 bases between them. The protocol was immunoSEQ multiplex PCR, while the TCRdb copy is restricted to in-frame clones and leaves out a portion. This table holds approximately 36,000 clones, 80% to 95% found once. The data derive from a study of monozygotic twins with cystic fibrosis. General observations from the study: J usage was most co-twin-similar in 8 of 16 pairs, V in 13.

Sequencing was carried out using blood. This clonotype was obtained from a boy aged 2 to 10 with cystic fibrosis. This sequence joins TRBV7-2 and TRBJ2-3; D is undetermined. This chain's CDR3 is CASSLTARSTDTQYF. In DNA, the CDR3 is TGTGCCAGCAGCTTGACGGCGAGGAGCACAGATACGCAGTATTTT.